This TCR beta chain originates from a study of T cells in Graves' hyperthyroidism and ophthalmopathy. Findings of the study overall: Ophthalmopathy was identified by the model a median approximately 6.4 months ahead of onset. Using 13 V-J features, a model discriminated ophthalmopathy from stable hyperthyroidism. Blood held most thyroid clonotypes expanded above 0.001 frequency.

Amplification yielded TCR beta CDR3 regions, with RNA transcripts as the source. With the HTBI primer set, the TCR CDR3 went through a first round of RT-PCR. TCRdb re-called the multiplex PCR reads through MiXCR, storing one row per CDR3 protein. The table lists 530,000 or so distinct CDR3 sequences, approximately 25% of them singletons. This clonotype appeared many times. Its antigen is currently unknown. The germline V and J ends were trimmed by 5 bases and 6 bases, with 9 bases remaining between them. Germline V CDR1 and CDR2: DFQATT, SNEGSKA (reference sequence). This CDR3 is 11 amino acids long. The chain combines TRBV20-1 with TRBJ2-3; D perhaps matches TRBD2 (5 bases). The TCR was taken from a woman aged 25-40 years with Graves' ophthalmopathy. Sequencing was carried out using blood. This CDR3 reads CSASKRDTQYF. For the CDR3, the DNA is TGCAGTGCTTCCAAGCGGGATACGCAGTATTTT.